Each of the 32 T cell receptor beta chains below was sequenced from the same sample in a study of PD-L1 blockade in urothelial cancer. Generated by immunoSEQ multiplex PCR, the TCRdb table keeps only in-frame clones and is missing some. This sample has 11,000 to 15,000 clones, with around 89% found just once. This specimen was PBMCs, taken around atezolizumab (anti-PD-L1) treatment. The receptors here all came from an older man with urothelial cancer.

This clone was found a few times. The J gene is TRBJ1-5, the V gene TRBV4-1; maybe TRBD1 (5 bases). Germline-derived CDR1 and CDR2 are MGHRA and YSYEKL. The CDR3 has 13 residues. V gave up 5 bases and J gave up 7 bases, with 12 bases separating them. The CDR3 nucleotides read TGCGCCAGCAGCGCCCTTCAGGGACAGCCCCAGCATTTT. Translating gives CASSALQGQPQHF.

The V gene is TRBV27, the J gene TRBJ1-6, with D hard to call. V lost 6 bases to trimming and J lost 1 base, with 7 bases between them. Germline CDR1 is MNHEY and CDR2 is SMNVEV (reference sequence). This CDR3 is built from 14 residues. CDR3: CASRRESYNSPLHF. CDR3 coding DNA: TGTGCCAGCAGGAGGGAGTCCTATAATTCACCCCTCCACTTT.

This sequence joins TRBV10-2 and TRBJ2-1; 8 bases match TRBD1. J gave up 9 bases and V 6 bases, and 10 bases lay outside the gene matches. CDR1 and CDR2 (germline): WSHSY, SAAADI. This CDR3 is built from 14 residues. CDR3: CASRLDRALGEQFF. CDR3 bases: TGCGCCAGCAGACTGGACAGGGCCCTTGGTGAGCAGTTCTTC.

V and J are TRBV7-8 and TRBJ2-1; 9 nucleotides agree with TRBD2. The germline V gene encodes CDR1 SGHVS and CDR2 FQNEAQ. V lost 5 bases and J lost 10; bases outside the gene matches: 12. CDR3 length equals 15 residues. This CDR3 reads CASSLIAGGPREQFF. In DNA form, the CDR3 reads TGTGCCAGCAGCCTTATCGCGGGGGGGCCTCGGGAGCAGTTCTTC.

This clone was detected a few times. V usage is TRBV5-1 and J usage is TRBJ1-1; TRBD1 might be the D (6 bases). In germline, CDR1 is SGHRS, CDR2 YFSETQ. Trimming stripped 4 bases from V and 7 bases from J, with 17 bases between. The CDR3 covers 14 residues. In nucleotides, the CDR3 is TGCGCCAGCAGCACCGACAGGTCCTTAGTTGAAGCTTTCTTT. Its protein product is CASSTDRSLVEAFF.

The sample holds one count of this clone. The chain's CDR3 is CASSPNNLYGYTF. CDR3 nucleotides: TGTGCCAGCAGCCCTAATAATCTCTATGGCTACACCTTC. The chain links TRBV28 to TRBJ1-2; D is ambiguous. V lost 6 bases, J lost 4 bases, and 12 bases lay in between. The CDR3 length is 13 residues. Germline CDR1 MDHEN, CDR2 SYDVKM.

In DNA form, the CDR3 reads TGTGCCAGCAGCCCGACAGGGCCAGATACGCAGTATTTT. This translates into CASSPTGPDTQYF. The V gene is TRBV9, the J gene TRBJ2-3; 7 bases are a match to TRBD1. The V gene's germline CDR1 is SGDLS and CDR2 YYNGEE. J was trimmed by 4 bases and V by 4 bases; bases with no gene match: 3. The CDR3 has 13 amino acids.

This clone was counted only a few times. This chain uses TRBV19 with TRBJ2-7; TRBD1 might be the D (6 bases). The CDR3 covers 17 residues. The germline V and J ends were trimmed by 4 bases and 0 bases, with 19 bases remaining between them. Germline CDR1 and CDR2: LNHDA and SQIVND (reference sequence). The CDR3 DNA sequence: TGTGCCAGTAGTAGGGTCGGCGAGGGGGTCCTCTCCTACGAGCAGTACTTC. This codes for CASSRVGEGVLSYEQYF. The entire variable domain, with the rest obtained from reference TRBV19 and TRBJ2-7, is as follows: DGGITQSPKYLFRKEGQNVTLSCEQNLNHDAMYWYRQDPGQGLRLIYYSQIVNDFQKGDIAEGYSVSREKKESFPLTVTSAQKNPTAFYLCASSRVGEGVLSYEQYFGPGTRLTVT.

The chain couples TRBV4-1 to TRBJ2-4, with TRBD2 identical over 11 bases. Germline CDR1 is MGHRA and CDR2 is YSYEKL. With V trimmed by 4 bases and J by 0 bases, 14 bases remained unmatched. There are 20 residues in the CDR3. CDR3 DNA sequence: TGCGCCAGCAGCCGGAGCGAGGGGACTAGCGGCCGGGGAGCCAAAAACATTCAGTACTTC. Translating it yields CASSRSEGTSGRGAKNIQYF.

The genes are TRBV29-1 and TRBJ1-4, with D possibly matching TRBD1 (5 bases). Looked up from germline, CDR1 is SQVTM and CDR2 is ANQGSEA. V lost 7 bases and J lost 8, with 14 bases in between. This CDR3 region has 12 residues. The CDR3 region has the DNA TGCAGCGCAGGGATTGGCGGAGAAAAACTGTTTTTT. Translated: CSAGIGGEKLFF.

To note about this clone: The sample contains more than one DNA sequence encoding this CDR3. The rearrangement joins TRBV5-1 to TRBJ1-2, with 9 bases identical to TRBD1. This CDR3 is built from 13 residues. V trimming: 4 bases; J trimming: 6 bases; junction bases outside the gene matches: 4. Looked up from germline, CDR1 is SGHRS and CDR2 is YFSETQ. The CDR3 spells CASSLGQGNGYTF. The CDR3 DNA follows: TGCGCCAGCAGCCTGGGACAGGGAAATGGCTACACCTTC.

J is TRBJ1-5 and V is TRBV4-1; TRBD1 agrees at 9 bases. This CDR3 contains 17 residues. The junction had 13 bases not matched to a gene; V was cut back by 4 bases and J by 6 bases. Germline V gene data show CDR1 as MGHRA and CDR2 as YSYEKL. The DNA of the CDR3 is TGCGCCAGCAGCCCAGCTACAGGGGGCGAATCCGTTCAGCCCCAGCATTTT. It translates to CASSPATGGESVQPQHF.

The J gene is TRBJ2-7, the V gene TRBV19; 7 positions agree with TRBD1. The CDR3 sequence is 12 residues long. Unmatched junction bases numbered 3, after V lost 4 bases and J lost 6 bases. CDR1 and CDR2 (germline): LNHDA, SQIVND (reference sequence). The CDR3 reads CASSSTGAEQYF. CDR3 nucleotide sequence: TGTGCCAGTAGTAGCACAGGGGCCGAGCAGTACTTC. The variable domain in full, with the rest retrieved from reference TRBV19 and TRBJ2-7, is DGGITQSPKYLFRKEGQNVTLSCEQNLNHDAMYWYRQDPGQGLRLIYYSQIVNDFQKGDIAEGYSVSREKKESFPLTVTSAQKNPTAFYLCASSSTGAEQYFGPGTRLTVT.

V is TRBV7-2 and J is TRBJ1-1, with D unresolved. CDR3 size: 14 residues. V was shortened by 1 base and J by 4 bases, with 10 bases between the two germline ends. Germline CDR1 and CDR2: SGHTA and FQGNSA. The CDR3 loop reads CASSLDFGGTEAFF. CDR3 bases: TGTGCCAGCAGCTTAGATTTCGGCGGCACTGAAGCTTTCTTT.

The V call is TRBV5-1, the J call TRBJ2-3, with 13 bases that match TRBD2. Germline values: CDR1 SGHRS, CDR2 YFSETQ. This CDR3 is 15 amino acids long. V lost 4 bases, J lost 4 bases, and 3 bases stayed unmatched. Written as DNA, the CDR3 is TGCGCCAGCAGCGAGGGACTAGCGGGGCCAGATACGCAGTATTTT. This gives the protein CASSEGLAGPDTQYF.

The CDR3: CASSLGQAREGGYTF. DNA for the CDR3: TGTGCCAGCTCATTAGGCCAGGCGAGAGAGGGTGGCTACACCTTC. The V gene is TRBV18, the J gene TRBJ1-2; D unresolved. CDR3 length: 15 amino acids. V lost 5 bases and J 7 bases, leaving 20 bases between the germline ends. From germline, CDR1 is KGHSH and CDR2 LQKENI.

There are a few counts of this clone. In DNA form, the CDR3 reads TGTGCCTGGGTTATGGGGCCGGACGAGCAGTACTTC. Protein product: CAWVMGPDEQYF. The gene calls are TRBV30 and TRBJ2-7, with D possibly matching TRBD1 (5 bases). The V end was cut by 5 bases, the J end by 5 bases, with 13 bases between. Germline V gene data show CDR1 as GTSNPN and CDR2 as SVGIG (reference sequence). The CDR3 consists of 12 residues.

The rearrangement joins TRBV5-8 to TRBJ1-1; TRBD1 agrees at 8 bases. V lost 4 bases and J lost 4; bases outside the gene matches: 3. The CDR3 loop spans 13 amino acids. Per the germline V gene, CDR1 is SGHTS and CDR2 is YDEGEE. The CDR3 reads CASSRGQGTEAFF. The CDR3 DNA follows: TGTGCCAGCAGCCGCGGACAGGGCACTGAAGCTTTCTTT.

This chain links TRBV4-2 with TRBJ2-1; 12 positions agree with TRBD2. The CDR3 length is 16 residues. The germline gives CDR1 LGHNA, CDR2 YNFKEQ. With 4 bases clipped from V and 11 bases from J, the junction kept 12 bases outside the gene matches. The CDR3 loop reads CASSPGDETSGGQQFF. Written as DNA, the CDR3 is TGTGCCAGCAGCCCCGGTGATGAGACTAGCGGGGGTCAGCAGTTCTTC.

The CDR3 DNA follows: TGTGCCTGGAGTGGATACGGGGGGGCTGAAGCTTTCTTT. Translated, it gives CAWSGYGGAEAFF. This sequence joins TRBV30 and TRBJ1-1; TRBD1 might be the D (5 bases). CDR1 and CDR2 (germline): GTSNPN, SVGIG (reference sequence). V was cut by 1 base and J by 6 bases, with 12 bases left in between. The CDR3 is made up of 13 amino acids. Combining the CDR3 with reference TRBV30 and TRBJ1-1 gives the whole variable domain SQTIHQWPATLVQPVGSPLSLECTVEGTSNPNLYWYRQAAGRGLQLLFYSVGIGQISSEVPQNLSASRPQDRQFILSSKKLLLSDSGFYLCAWSGYGGAEAFFGQGTRLTVV.

The CDR3 DNA reads as TGTGCCAGCGGGAGGGGCGCAAACACTGAAGCTTTCTTT. Protein sequence: CASGRGANTEAFF. This chain joins TRBV6-5 and TRBJ1-1; perhaps TRBD1 as D (5 bases). V was shortened by 8 bases and J by 2 bases, with 12 bases between the two germline ends. This CDR3 comprises 13 residues. Germline V lookup: CDR1 MNHEY, CDR2 SVGAGI.

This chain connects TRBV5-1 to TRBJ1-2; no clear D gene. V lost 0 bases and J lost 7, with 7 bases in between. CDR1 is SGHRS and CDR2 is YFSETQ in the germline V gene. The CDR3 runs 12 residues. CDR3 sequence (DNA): TGCGCCAGCAGCTTGGTGTCCTCTGGCTACACCTTC. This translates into CASSLVSSGYTF.

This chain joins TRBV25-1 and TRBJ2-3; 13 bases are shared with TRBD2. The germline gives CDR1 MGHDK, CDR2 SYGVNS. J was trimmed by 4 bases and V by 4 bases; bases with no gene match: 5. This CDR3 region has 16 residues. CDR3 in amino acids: CASSASLAGGPDTQYF. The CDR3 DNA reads TGTGCCAGCAGTGCCTCACTAGCGGGGGGGCCAGATACGCAGTATTTT.

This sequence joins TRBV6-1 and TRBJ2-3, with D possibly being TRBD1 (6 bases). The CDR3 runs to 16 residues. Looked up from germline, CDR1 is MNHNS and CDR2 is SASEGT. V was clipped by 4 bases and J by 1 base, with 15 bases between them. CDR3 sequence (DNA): TGTGCCAGCAGTGCCCAGTTGGGGGCGGGCACAGATACGCAGTATTTT. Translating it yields CASSAQLGAGTDTQYF.

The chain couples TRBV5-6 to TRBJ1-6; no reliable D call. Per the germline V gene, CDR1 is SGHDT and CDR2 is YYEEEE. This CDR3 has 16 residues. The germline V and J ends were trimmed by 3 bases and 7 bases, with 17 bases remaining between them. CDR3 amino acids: CASSSELRTRNSPLHF. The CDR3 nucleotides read TGTGCCAGCAGCTCTGAACTACGAACAAGGAATTCACCCCTCCACTTT.

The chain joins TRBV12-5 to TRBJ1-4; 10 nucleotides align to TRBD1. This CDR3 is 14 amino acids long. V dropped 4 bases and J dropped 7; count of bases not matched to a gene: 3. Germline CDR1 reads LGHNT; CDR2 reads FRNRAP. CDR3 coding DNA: TGTGCTAGTGGTTCGGGACAGGGGTTTGAAAAACTGTTTTTT. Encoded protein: CASGSGQGFEKLFF.

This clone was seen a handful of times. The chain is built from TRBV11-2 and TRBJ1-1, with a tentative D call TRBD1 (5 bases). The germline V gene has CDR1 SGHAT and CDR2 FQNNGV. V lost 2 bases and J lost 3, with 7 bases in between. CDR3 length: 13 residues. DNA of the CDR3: TGTGCCAGCAGCTTACAGGGTGACACTGAAGCTTTCTTT. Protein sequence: CASSLQGDTEAFF.

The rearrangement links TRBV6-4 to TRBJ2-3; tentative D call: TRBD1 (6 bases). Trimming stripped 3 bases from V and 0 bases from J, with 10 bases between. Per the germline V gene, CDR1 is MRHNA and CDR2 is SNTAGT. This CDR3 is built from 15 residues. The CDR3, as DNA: TGTGCCAGCAGTGAGACAGGTGGGAGCACAGATACGCAGTATTTT. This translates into CASSETGGSTDTQYF.

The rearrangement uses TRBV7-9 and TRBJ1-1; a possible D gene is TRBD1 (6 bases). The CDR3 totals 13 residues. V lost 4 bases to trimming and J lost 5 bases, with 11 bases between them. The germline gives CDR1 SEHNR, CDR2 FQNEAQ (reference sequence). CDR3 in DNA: TGTGCCAGCAGCTGGAACAGGGAAACTGAAGCTTTCTTT. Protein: CASSWNRETEAFF.

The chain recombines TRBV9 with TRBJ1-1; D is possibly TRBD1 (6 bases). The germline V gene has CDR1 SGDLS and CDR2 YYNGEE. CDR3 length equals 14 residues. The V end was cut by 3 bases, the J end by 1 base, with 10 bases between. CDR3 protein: CASSAGEWNTEAFF. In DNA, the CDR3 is TGTGCCAGCAGCGCAGGGGAGTGGAACACTGAAGCTTTCTTT.

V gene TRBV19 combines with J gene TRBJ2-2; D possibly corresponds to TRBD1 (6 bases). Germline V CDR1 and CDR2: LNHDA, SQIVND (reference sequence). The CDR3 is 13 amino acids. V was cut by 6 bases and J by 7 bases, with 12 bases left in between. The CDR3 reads CASSKRGIGELFF. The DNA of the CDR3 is TGTGCCAGTAGCAAAAGGGGGATCGGGGAGCTGTTTTTT.

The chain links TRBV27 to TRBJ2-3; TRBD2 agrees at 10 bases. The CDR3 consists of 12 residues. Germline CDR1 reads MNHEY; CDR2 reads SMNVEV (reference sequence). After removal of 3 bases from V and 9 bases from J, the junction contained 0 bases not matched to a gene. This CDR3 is CASSFSGGTQYF. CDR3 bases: TGTGCCAGCAGTTTTAGCGGGGGGACGCAGTATTTT.